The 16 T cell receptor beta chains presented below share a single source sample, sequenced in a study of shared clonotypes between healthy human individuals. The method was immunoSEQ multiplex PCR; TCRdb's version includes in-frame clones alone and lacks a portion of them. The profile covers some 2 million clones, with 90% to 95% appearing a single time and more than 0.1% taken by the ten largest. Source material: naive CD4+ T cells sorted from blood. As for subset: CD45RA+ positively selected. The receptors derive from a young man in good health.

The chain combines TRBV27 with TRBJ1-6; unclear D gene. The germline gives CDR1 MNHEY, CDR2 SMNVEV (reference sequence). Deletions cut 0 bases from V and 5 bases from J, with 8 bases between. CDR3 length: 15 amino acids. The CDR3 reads CASSLSGKNNSPLHF. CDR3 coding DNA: TGTGCCAGCAGTTTATCAGGGAAAAATAATTCACCCCTCCACTTT.

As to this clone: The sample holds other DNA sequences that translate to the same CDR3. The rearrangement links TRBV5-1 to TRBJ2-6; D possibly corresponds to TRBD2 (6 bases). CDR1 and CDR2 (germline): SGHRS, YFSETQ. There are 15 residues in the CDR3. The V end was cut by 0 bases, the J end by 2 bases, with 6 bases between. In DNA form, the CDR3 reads TGCGCCAGCAGCTTGGCGGGAGCTGGGGCCAACGTCCTGACTTTC. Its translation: CASSLAGAGANVLTF.

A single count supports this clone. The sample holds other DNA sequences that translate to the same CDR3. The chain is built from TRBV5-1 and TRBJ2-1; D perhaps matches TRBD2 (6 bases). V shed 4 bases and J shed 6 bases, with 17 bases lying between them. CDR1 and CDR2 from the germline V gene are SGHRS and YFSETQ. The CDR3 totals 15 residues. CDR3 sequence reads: CASSLSGTSGNEQFF. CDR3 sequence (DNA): TGCGCCAGCAGCCTTAGCGGCACGAGCGGCAATGAGCAGTTCTTC. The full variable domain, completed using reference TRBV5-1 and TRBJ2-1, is KAGVTQTPRYLIKTRGQQVTLSCSPISGHRSVSWYQQTPGQGLQFLFEYFSETQRNKGNFPGRFSGRQFSNSRSEMNVSTLELGDSALYLCASSLSGTSGNEQFFGPGTRLTVL.

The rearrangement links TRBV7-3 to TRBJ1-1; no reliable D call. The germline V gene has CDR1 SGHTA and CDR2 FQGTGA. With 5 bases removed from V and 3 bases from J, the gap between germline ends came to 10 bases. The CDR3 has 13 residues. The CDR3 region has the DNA TGTGCCAGCAGCCGTAGGGCCGACACTGAAGCTTTCTTT. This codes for CASSRRADTEAFF.

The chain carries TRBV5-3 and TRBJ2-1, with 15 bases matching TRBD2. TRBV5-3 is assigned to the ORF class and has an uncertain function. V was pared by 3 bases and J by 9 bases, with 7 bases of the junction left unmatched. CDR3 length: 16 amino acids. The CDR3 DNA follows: TGTGCCAGAAGCTACGGACTAGCGGGAGGGCCCATTGAGCAGTTCTTC. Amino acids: CARSYGLAGGPIEQFF.

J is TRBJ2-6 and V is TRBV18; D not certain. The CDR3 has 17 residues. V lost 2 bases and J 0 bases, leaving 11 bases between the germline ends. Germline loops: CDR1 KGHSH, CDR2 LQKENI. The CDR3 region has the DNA TGTGCCAGCTCACCAATGGCAGCCAGCTCTGGGGCCAACGTCCTGACTTTC. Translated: CASSPMAASSGANVLTF.

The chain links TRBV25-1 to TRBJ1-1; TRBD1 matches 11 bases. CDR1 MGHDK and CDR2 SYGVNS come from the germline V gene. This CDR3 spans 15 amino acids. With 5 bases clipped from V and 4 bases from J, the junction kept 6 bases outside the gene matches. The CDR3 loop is CASSPTGTGGTEAFF. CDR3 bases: TGTGCCAGCAGTCCAACGGGGACAGGGGGCACTGAAGCTTTCTTT.

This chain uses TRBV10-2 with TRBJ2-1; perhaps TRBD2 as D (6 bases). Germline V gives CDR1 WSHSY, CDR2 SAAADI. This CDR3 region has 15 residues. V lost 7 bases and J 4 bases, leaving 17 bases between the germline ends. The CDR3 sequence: CASTLTSPGYNEQFF. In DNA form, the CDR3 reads TGCGCCAGCACGCTGACTAGTCCAGGGTACAATGAGCAGTTCTTC.

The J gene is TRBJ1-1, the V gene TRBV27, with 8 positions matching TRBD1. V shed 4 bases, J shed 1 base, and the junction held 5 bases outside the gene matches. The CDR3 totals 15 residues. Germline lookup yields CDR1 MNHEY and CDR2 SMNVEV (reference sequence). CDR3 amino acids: CASSYRDRTNTEAFF. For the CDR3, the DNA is TGTGCCAGCAGTTACCGGGACAGGACGAACACTGAAGCTTTCTTT.

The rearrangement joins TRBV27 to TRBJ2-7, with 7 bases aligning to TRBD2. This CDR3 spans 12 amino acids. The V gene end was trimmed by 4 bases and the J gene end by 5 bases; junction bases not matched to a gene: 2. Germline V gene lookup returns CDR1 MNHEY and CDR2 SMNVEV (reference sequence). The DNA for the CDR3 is TGTGCCAGCAGTTCTGGACTAGACGAGCAGTACTTC. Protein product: CASSSGLDEQYF.

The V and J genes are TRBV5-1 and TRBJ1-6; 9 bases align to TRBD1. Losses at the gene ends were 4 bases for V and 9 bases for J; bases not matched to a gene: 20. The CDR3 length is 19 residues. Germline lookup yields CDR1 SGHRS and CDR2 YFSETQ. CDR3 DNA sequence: TGCGCCAGCAGCAGGATGATCGGGACAGGGCGGTCTGGGAGTTCACCCCTCCACTTT. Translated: CASSRMIGTGRSGSSPLHF.

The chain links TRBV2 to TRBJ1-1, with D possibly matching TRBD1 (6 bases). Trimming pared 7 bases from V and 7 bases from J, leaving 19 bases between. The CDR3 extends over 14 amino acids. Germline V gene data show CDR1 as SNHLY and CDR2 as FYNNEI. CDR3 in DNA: TGTGCCAGCAATCCCCGGGGGGCTTTCAGTGAAGCTTTCTTT. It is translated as CASNPRGAFSEAFF. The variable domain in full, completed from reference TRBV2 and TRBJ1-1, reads EPEVTQTPSHQVTQMGQEVILRCVPISNHLYFYWYRQILGQKVEFLVSFYNNEISEKSEIFDDQFSVERPDGSNFTLKIRSTKLEDSAMYFCASNPRGAFSEAFFGQGTRLTVV.

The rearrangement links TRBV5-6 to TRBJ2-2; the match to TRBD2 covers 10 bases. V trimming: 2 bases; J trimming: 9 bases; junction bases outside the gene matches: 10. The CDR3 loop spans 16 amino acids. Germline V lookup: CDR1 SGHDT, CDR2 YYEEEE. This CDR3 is CASSFLGTSAKRELFF. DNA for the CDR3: TGTGCCAGCAGCTTCTTGGGGACTAGCGCTAAGAGGGAGCTGTTTTTT.

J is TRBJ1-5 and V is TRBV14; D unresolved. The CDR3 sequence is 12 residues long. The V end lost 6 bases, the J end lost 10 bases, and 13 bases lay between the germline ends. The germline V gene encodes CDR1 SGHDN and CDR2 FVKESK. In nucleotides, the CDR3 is TGTGCCAGCAGTCATGGAACGGAACCCCAGCATTTT. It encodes CASSHGTEPQHF.

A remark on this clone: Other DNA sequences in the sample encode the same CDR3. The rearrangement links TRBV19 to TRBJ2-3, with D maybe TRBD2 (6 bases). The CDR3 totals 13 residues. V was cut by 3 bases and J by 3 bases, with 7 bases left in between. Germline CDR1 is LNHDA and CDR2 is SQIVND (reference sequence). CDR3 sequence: CASSIGGTDTQYF. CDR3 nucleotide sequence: TGTGCCAGTAGTATTGGAGGGACAGATACGCAGTATTTT.

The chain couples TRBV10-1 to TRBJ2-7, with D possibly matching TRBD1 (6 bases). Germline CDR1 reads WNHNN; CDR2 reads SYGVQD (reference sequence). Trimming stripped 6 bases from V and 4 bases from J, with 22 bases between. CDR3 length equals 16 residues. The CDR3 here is CASSETLTGTHYEQYF. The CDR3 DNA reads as TGCGCCAGCAGCGAAACATTAACCGGGACACATTACGAGCAGTACTTC.